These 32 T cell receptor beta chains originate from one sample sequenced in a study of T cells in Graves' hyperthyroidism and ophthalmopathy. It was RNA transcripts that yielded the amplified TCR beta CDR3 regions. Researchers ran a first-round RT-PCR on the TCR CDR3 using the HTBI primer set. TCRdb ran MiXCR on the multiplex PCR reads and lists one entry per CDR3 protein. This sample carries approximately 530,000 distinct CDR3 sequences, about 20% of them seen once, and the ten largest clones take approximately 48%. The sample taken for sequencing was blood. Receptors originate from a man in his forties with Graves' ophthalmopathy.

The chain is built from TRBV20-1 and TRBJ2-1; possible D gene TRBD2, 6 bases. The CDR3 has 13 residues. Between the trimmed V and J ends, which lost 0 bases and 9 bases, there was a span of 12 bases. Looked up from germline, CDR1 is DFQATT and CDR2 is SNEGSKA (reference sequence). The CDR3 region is CSARDSLRGEQFF. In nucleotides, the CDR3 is TGCAGTGCTAGAGATTCCCTGCGGGGTGAGCAGTTCTTC.

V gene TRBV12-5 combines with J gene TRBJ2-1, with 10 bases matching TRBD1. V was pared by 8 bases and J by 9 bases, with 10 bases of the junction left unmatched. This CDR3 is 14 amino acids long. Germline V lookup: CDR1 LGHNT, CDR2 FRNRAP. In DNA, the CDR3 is TGTGCTAGTACTTCCGGGACAGGGGCCGGTGAGCAGTTCTTC. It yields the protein CASTSGTGAGEQFF.

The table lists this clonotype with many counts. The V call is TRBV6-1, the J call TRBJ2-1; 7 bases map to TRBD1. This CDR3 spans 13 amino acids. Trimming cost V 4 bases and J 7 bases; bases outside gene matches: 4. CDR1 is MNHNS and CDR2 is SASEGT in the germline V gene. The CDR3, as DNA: TGTGCCAGCAGTGGGGGACAGACGAATGAGCAGTTCTTC. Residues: CASSGGQTNEQFF.

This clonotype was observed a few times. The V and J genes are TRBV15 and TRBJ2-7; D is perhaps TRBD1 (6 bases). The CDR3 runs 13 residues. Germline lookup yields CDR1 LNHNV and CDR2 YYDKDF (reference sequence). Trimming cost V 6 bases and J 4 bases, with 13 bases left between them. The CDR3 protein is CATRTNTGYEQYF. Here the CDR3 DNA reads TGTGCCACCAGAACAAATACAGGGTACGAGCAGTACTTC.

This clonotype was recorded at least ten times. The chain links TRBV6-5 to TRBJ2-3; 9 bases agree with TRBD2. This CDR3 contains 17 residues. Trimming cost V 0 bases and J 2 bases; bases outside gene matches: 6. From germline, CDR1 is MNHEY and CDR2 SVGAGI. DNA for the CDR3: TGTGCCAGCAGTTACTCGACTAGCGGTGAAGACACAGATACGCAGTATTTT. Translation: CASSYSTSGEDTDTQYF.

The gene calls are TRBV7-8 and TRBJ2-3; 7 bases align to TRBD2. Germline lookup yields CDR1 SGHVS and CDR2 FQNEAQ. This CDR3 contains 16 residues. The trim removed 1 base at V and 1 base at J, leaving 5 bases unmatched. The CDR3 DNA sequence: TGTGCCAGCAGCTTAGTTATTAGCGGGCGCACAGATACGCAGTATTTT. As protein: CASSLVISGRTDTQYF.

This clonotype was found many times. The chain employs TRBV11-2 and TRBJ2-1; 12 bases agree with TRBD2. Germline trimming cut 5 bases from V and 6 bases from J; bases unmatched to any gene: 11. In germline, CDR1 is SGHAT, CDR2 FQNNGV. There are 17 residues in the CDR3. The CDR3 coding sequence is TGTGCCAGCAGCCTAGTTGGACTAGCGGGACTGGGCAATGAGCAGTTCTTC. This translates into CASSLVGLAGLGNEQFF.

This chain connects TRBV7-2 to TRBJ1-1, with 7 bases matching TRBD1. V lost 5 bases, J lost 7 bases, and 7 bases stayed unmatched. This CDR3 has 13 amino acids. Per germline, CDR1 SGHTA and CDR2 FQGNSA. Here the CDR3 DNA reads TGTGCCAGCAGCGTGAGACAGGGTTATGAAGCTTTCTTT. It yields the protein CASSVRQGYEAFF.

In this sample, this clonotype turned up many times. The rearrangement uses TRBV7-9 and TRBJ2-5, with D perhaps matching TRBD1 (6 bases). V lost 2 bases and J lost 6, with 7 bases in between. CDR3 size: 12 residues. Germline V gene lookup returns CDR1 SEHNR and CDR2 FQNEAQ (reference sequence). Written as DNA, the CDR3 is TGTGCCAGCAGCTTACAGGGGAAGACCCAGTACTTC. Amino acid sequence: CASSLQGKTQYF.

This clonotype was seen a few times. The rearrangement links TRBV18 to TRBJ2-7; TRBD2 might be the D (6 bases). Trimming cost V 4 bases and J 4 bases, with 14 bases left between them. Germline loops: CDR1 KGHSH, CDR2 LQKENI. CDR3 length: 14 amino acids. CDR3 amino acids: CASSRNPGEYEQYF. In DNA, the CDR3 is TGTGCCAGCTCACGAAATCCGGGAGAGTACGAGCAGTACTTC.

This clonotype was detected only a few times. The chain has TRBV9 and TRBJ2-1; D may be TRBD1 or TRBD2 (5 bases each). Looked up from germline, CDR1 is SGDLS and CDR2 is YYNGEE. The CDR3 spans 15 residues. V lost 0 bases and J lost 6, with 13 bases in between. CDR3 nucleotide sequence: TGTGCCAGCAGCGTAGTGGGGGTGGGGTCCAATGAGCAGTTCTTC. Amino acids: CASSVVGVGSNEQFF.

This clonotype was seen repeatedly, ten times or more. The DNA of the CDR3 is TGTGCCAGCAGTTACTCACTAGCGGGGACCGAGCAGTACTTC. Protein sequence: CASSYSLAGTEQYF. V and J are TRBV6-2 or TRBV6-3 and TRBJ2-7; 10 bases align to TRBD2. Germline CDR1 reads MNHEY; CDR2 reads SVGEGT. V lost 0 bases and J lost 6; bases outside the gene matches: 2. The CDR3 contains 14 residues.

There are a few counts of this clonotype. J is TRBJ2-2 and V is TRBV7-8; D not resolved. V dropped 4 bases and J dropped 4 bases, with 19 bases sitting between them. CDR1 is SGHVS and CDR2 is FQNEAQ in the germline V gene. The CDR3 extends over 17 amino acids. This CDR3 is CASSSVGAGPGTGELFF. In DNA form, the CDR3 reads TGTGCCAGCAGCTCAGTAGGCGCTGGGCCGGGCACCGGGGAGCTGTTTTTT.

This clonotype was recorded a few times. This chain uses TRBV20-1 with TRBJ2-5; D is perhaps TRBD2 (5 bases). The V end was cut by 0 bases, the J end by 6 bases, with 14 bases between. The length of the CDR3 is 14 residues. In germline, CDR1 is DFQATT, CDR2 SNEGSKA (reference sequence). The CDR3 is CSARDRLAWQTQYF. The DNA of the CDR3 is TGCAGTGCTAGAGATCGGCTAGCCTGGCAGACCCAGTACTTC.

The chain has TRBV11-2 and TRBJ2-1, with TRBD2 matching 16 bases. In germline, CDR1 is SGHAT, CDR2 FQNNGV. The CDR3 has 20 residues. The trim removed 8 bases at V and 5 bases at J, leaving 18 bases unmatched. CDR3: CASGYPPTGTSGRGDNEQFF. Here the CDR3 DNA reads TGTGCCAGCGGATACCCCCCTACCGGGACTAGCGGGAGGGGAGACAATGAGCAGTTCTTC.

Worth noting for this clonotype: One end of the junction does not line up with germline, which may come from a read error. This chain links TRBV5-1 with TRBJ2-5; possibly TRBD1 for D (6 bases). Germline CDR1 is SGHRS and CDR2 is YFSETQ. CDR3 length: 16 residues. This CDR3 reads CASSDGLRDNQGTQYF. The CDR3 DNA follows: TGCGCCAGCAGCGATGGACTCCGGGACAACCAAGGGACCCAGTACTTC.

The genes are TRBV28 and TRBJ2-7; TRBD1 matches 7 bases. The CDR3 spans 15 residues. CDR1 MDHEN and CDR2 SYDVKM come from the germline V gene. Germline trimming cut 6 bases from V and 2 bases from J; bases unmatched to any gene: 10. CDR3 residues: CASSSPGQAAYEQYF. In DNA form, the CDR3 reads TGTGCCAGCAGCTCCCCAGGACAGGCAGCCTACGAGCAGTACTTC.

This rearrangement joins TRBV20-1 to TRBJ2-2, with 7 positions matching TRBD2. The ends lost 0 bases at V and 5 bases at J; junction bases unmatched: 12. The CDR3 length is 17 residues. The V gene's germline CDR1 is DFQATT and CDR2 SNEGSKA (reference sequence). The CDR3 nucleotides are TGCAGTGCTAGAGATAGAGGAGTCACGGGGGGAACCGGGGAGCTGTTTTTT. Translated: CSARDRGVTGGTGELFF.

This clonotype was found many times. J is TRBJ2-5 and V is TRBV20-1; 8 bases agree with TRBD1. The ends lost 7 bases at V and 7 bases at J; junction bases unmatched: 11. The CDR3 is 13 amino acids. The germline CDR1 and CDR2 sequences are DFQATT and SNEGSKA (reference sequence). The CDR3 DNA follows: TGCAGTGTTCCGGGACAGGTGCATGTGACCCAGTACTTC. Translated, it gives CSVPGQVHVTQYF.

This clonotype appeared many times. The CDR3 protein is CASSPIPTGGTEAFF. The CDR3 nucleotides are TGCGCCAGCAGCCCCATCCCGACAGGGGGGACTGAAGCTTTCTTT. This chain links TRBV5-1 with TRBJ1-1; TRBD1 aligns across 9 bases. This CDR3 has 15 amino acids. Germline trimming cut 4 bases from V and 5 bases from J; bases unmatched to any gene: 9. The germline gives CDR1 SGHRS, CDR2 YFSETQ. The full variable domain, rest sourced from reference TRBV5-1 and TRBJ1-1, is KAGVTQTPRYLIKTRGQQVTLSCSPISGHRSVSWYQQTPGQGLQFLFEYFSETQRNKGNFPGRFSGRQFSNSRSEMNVSTLELGDSALYLCASSPIPTGGTEAFFGQGTRLTVV.

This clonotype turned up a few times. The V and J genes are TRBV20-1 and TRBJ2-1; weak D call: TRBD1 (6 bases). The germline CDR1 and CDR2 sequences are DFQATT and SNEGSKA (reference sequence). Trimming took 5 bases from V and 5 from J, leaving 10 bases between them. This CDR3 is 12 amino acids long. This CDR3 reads CSAVGHHNEQFF. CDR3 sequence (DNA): TGCAGTGCTGTGGGACATCACAATGAGCAGTTCTTC.

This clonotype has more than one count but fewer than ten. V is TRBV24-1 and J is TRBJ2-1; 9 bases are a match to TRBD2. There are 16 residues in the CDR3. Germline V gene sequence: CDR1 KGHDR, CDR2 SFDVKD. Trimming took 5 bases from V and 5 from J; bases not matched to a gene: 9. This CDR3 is CATSGVSGSRNNEQFF. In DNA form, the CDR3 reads TGTGCCACCAGTGGGGTTAGCGGGAGTAGGAACAATGAGCAGTTCTTC.

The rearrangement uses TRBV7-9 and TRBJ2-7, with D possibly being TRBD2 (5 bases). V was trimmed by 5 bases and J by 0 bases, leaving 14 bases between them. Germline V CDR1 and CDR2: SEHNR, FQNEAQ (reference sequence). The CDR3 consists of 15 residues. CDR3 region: CASSPYTGSSYEQYF. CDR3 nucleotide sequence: TGTGCCAGCAGCCCATACACTGGGAGCTCCTACGAGCAGTACTTC.

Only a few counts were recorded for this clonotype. The CDR3 bases are TGCAGTGCAACACGACAGGGAACCAATCAGCCCCAGCATTTT. Amino acid sequence: CSATRQGTNQPQHF. V usage is TRBV20-1 and J usage is TRBJ1-5; 7 nucleotides agree with TRBD1. CDR3 length: 14 amino acids. Germline CDR1 is DFQATT and CDR2 is SNEGSKA (reference sequence). The J segment lost 3 bases and the V segment lost 6 bases, leaving 8 bases of the junction unmatched.

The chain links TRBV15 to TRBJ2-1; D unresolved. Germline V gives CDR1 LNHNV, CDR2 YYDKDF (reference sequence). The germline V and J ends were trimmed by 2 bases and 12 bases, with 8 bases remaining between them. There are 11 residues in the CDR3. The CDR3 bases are TGTGCCACCAGCAGAAGCACTGCGCAGTTCTTC. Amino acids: CATSRSTAQFF. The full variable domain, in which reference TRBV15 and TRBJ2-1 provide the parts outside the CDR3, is DAMVIQNPRYQVTQFGKPVTLSCSQTLNHNVMYWYQQKSSQAPKLLFHYYDKDFNNEADTPDNFQSRRPNTSFCFLDIRSPGLGDTAMYLCATSRSTAQFFGPGTRLTVL.

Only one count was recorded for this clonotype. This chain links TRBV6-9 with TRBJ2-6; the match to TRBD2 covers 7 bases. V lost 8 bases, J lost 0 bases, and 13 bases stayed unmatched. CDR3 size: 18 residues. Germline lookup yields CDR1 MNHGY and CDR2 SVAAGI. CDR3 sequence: CASRHRGVQFSGANVLTF. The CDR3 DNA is TGTGCCAGCCGTCATCGGGGGGTGCAATTCTCTGGGGCCAACGTCCTGACTTTC.

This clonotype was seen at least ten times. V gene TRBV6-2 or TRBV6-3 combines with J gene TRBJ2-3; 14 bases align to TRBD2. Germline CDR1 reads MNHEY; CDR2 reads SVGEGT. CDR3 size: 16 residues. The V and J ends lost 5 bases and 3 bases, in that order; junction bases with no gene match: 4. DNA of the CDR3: TGTGCCAGCAGTGCATGGACTAGCGGGAGGACAGATACGCAGTATTTT. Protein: CASSAWTSGRTDTQYF.

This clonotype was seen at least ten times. CDR3 DNA sequence: TGCGCCAGCAAGAGGGGAGGGTCCGACACTGAAGCTTTCTTT. This sequence encodes CASKRGGSDTEAFF. The chain is built from TRBV10-2 and TRBJ1-1; perhaps TRBD1 as D (5 bases). The CDR3 spans 14 residues. CDR1 is WSHSY, CDR2 SAAADI, per germline. The V and J ends lost 7 bases and 3 bases respectively, with 15 bases between them.

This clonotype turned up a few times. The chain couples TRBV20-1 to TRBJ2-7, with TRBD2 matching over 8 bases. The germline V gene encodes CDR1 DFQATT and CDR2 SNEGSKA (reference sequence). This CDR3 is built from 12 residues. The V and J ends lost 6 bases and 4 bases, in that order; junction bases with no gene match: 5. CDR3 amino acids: CSAAAGAYEQYF. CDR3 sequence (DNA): TGCAGTGCAGCAGCGGGAGCTTACGAGCAGTACTTC.

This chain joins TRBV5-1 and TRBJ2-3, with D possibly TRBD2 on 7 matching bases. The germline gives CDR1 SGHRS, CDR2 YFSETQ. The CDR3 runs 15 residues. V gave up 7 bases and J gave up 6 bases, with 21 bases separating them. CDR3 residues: CASGLRGAGLDTQYF. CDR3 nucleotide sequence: TGCGCCAGCGGCCTTCGGGGGGCAGGATTGGATACGCAGTATTTT.

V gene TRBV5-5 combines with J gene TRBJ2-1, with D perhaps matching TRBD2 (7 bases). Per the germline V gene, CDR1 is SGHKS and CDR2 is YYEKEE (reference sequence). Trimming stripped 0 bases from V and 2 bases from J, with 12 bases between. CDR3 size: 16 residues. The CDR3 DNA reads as TGTGCCAGCAGCTTGGGGGGGGGGCTCGCCTACAATGAGCAGTTCTTC. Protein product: CASSLGGGLAYNEQFF.

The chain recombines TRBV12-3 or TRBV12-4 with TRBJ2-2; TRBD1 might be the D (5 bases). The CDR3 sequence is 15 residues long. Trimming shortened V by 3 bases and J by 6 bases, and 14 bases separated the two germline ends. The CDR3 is CASSFQGFFAGELFF. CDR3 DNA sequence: TGTGCCAGCAGTTTTCAGGGATTCTTCGCCGGGGAGCTGTTTTTT.